This TCR beta chain was recovered during a study of response to subunit inactivated influenza vaccine. Points from the study as a whole: It was the authors' suggestion that each seasonal influenza vaccination recruits few new T cells.

Per the germline V gene, CDR1 is SQVTM and CDR2 is ANQGSEA. The CDR3 is 15 amino acids. V was shortened by 6 bases and J by 3 bases, with 17 bases between the two germline ends. TCRdb re-called the RT-PCR reads through MiXCR, storing one row per CDR3 protein. The table has around 470,000 distinct CDR3 sequences, approximately 7.8% seen once. Ten or more counts support this clonotype. The antigen is not known. This chain uses TRBV29-1 with TRBJ1-4; the D is unclear. This sample comprised PBMCs from blood, obtained less than 30 months after vaccination. This sequence was found in a man between 50 and 70 years old who received an inactivated influenza vaccine. DNA for the CDR3: TGCAGCGTGCGGGGTACGGGGTCGGCTAATGAAAAACTGTTTTTT. It yields the protein CSVRGTGSANEKLFF.